These 30 T cell receptor beta chains originate from one sample sequenced in a study of T cell repertoires in cytomegalovirus infection. No antigen is known for these receptors. MiXCR was run by TCRdb on the reads, yielding one entry per CDR3 protein. Of 360,000 or so distinct CDR3 sequences in the sample, approximately 35% were seen once. Sequences were derived from cultured PBMCs, sampled from culture after CMV antigen stimulation. These receptors came from a human donor in good health (CMV status not recorded). Some clones in this sample may be carry-over from other donors' samples.

The rearrangement links TRBV7-8 to TRBJ2-1; 12 bases line up with TRBD2. From germline, CDR1 is SGHVS and CDR2 FQNEAQ. The CDR3 has 17 residues. V shed 0 bases and J 5 bases; nucleotides not matched to a gene: 5. Here the CDR3 reads CASSLATSGSYNNEQFF. The DNA of the CDR3 is TGTGCCAGCAGCTTAGCGACTAGCGGGAGCTATAACAATGAGCAGTTCTTC.

This clonotype has just a few counts. V gene TRBV4-3 combines with J gene TRBJ1-2; D is perhaps TRBD1 (5 bases). The V and J ends lost 0 bases and 7 bases respectively, with 15 bases between them. Per germline, CDR1 LGHNA and CDR2 YSLEER. The CDR3 consists of 15 residues. The CDR3 DNA follows: TGCGCCAGCAGCCAAGAATCGAAGGGGCCAGGTGGCTACACCTTC. This sequence encodes CASSQESKGPGGYTF.

This clonotype has only a few counts. The V and J genes are TRBV4-1 and TRBJ2-3, with D possibly being TRBD2 (6 bases). Germline assignment: CDR1 MGHRA and CDR2 YSYEKL. Trimming took 3 bases from V and 0 from J, leaving 13 bases between them. This CDR3 comprises 16 residues. CDR3 nucleotides: TGCGCCAGCAGCCACGGGACTCTCTCTAGCACAGATACGCAGTATTTT. This encodes CASSHGTLSSTDTQYF.

The sample holds a few counts of this clonotype. This chain joins TRBV19 and TRBJ2-1; perhaps D is TRBD1 or TRBD2 (5 bases each). Per germline, CDR1 LNHDA and CDR2 SQIVND (reference sequence). Trimming removed 2 bases from V and 6 bases from J, with 17 bases in between. The CDR3 is made up of 16 amino acids. CDR3 nucleotides: TGTGCCAGTAGTATACTCTCTGGGGGAGTATCCAATGAGCAGTTCTTC. It is translated as CASSILSGGVSNEQFF. The variable domain in full, completed from reference TRBV19 and TRBJ2-1, reads DGGITQSPKYLFRKEGQNVTLSCEQNLNHDAMYWYRQDPGQGLRLIYYSQIVNDFQKGDIAEGYSVSREKKESFPLTVTSAQKNPTAFYLCASSILSGGVSNEQFFGPGTRLTVL.

This clonotype was recorded at least ten times. This chain connects TRBV7-2 to TRBJ2-3; TRBD2 aligns across 12 bases. In germline, CDR1 is SGHTA, CDR2 FQGNSA. The V segment lost 10 bases and the J segment 4 bases; nucleotides outside the gene matches: 6. This CDR3 region has 14 residues. The CDR3 loop reads CATLTSGSADTQYF. CDR3 nucleotides: TGTGCCACCCTGACTAGCGGGAGTGCAGATACGCAGTATTTT.

The chain has TRBV7-2 and TRBJ2-7; D unclear. The length of the CDR3 is 12 residues. The ends were cut back, 2 bases at V and 3 bases at J, with 5 bases in the middle. CDR1 SGHTA and CDR2 FQGNSA come from the germline V gene. The CDR3 protein is CASSLPNYEQYV. In nucleotides, the CDR3 is TGTGCCAGCAGCTTACCAAACTACGAGCAGTACGTC.

This clonotype was counted between two and nine times. The V and J genes are TRBV4-3 and TRBJ2-1, with 10 bases that match TRBD1. From germline, CDR1 is LGHNA and CDR2 YSLEER. V trimming: 4 bases; J trimming: 8 bases; junction bases outside the gene matches: 8. The CDR3 contains 15 residues. CDR3 in DNA: TGCGCCAGCAGCCTCTCGGGACAGGGGATCCATGAGCAGTTCTTC. It yields the protein CASSLSGQGIHEQFF.

CDR3 bases: TGCAGTGCTAGGATGAGAAACACTGAAGCTTTCTTT. This translates into CSARMRNTEAFF. The rearrangement joins TRBV20-1 to TRBJ1-1, with D uncertain. Germline V gene lookup returns CDR1 DFQATT and CDR2 SNEGSKA (reference sequence). This CDR3 spans 12 amino acids. The ends were cut back, 3 bases at V and 2 bases at J, with 7 bases in the middle.

This clonotype was recorded a few times. This rearrangement joins TRBV7-2 to TRBJ2-1, with D perhaps matching TRBD1 (6 bases). V was clipped by 0 bases and J by 6 bases, with 6 bases between them. The CDR3 sequence is 13 residues long. From germline, CDR1 is SGHTA and CDR2 FQGNSA. The CDR3 bases are TGTGCCAGCAGCTTAGCACAGGGCAATGAGCAGTTCTTC. Its protein product is CASSLAQGNEQFF.

The chain is built from TRBV2 and TRBJ2-1; the D is unclear. There are 14 residues in the CDR3. Germline V CDR1 and CDR2: SNHLY, FYNNEI. V was clipped by 7 bases and J by 3 bases, with 13 bases between them. For the CDR3, the DNA is TGTGCCAGCAAAGGTCTAGGCCTCTACAATGAGCAGTTCTTC. It yields the protein CASKGLGLYNEQFF. Full variable domain (missing parts from reference TRBV2 and TRBJ2-1): EPEVTQTPSHQVTQMGQEVILRCVPISNHLYFYWYRQILGQKVEFLVSFYNNEISEKSEIFDDQFSVERPDGSNFTLKIRSTKLEDSAMYFCASKGLGLYNEQFFGPGTRLTVL.

The CDR3 DNA sequence: TGTGCCAGCAGACTTAAACAGGGCAAATACGAGCAGTACGTC. Translation: CASRLKQGKYEQYV. V is TRBV25-1 and J is TRBJ2-7; maybe TRBD1 (6 bases). This CDR3 spans 14 amino acids. V was trimmed by 6 bases and J by 4 bases, leaving 16 bases between them. CDR1 is MGHDK, CDR2 SYGVNS, per germline.

The V call is TRBV5-1, the J call TRBJ2-7, with D possibly being TRBD1 (6 bases). Germline CDR1 reads SGHRS; CDR2 reads YFSETQ. This CDR3 has 14 amino acids. Deletions cut 3 bases from V and 7 bases from J, with 17 bases between. DNA of the CDR3: TGCGCCAGCAGCTCCTATCAGGGGTCTGCAGAGCAGTACTTC. Translated: CASSSYQGSAEQYF.

The chain combines TRBV4-1 with TRBJ2-3, with no clear D. Deletions cut 0 bases from V and 3 bases from J, with 19 bases between. The CDR3 has 18 amino acids. Germline V CDR1 and CDR2: MGHRA, YSYEKL. CDR3 sequence (DNA): TGCGCCAGCAGCCAAGAGGGTGGAGCTGGGTTTCGGACAGATACGCAGTATTTT. It yields the protein CASSQEGGAGFRTDTQYF.

This sequence joins TRBV28 and TRBJ2-5, with TRBD2 matching over 8 bases. Germline CDR1 reads MDHEN; CDR2 reads SYDVKM. J lost 4 bases, V lost 5 bases, and 6 bases had no gene match. This CDR3 contains 14 residues. The CDR3 region is CASSATGTRETQYF. As DNA, the CDR3 is TGTGCCAGCAGTGCCACCGGGACTAGAGAGACCCAGTACTTC. The whole variable domain, filled in from reference TRBV28 and TRBJ2-5, reads DVKVTQSSRYLVKRTGEKVFLECVQDMDHENMFWYRQDPGLGLRLIYFSYDVKMKEKGDIPEGYSVSREKKERFSLILESASTNQTSMYLCASSATGTRETQYFGPGTRLLVL.

The chain is built from TRBV25-1 and TRBJ2-2, with TRBD1 as a possible D gene (5 bases). The CDR3 is 17 residues long. Trimming left V 2 bases short and J 7 bases short, with 20 bases between. Germline V gene lookup returns CDR1 MGHDK and CDR2 SYGVNS. CDR3 region: CASSEPPRLQDDGELFF. CDR3 nucleotides: TGTGCCAGCAGTGAACCGCCTCGGTTACAGGATGACGGGGAGCTGTTTTTT. The complete variable domain, with remaining parts taken from reference TRBV25-1 and TRBJ2-2, reads EADIYQTPRYLVIGTGKKITLECSQTMGHDKMYWYQQDPGMELHLIHYSYGVNSTEKGDLSSESTVSRIRTEHFPLTLESARPSHTSQYLCASSEPPRLQDDGELFFGEGSRLTVL.

The chain couples TRBV27 to TRBJ2-1; D gene ambiguous. Looked up from germline, CDR1 is MNHEY and CDR2 is SMNVEV (reference sequence). There are 14 residues in the CDR3. Trimming stripped 4 bases from V and 6 bases from J, with 13 bases between. In DNA form, the CDR3 reads TGTGCCAGCAGTTCCCTGGGGTGGGGCAATGAGCAGTTCTTC. It is translated as CASSSLGWGNEQFF.

This chain connects TRBV12-3 or TRBV12-4 to TRBJ1-5, with D unclear. The CDR3 runs 14 residues. Trimming took off 7 bases at V and 2 bases at J, with 12 bases between the two ends. CDR3 in DNA: TGTGCCAGCACCCGGTCGGGAGGCAATCAGCCCCAGCATTTT. Its protein is CASTRSGGNQPQHF.

This chain connects TRBV6-2 or TRBV6-3 to TRBJ2-7; D perhaps matches TRBD1 (6 bases). With 8 bases removed from V and 0 bases from J, the gap between germline ends came to 11 bases. Germline CDR1 and CDR2: MNHEY and SVGEGT. This CDR3 has 13 amino acids. CDR3 protein: CASGRDNSYEQYV. The CDR3 DNA follows: TGTGCCAGCGGTCGGGACAACTCCTACGAGCAGTACGTC.

This clonotype appeared a few times. J is TRBJ1-6 and V is TRBV5-6; D is unclear. CDR3 length: 16 residues. Trimming took 2 bases from V and 3 from J, leaving 12 bases between them. Germline assignment: CDR1 SGHDT and CDR2 YYEEEE. The CDR3 spells CASSLDVGSYNSPLHF. CDR3 DNA: TGTGCCAGCAGCTTAGATGTGGGCAGCTATAATTCACCCCTCCACTTT.

The J gene is TRBJ1-2, the V gene TRBV6-6; D may be TRBD1 (5 bases). V was cut by 7 bases and J by 8 bases, with 14 bases left in between. The CDR3 covers 12 residues. CDR1 and CDR2 from the germline V gene are MNHNY and SVGAGI (reference sequence). The CDR3 sequence is CASNVGASGYTF. The CDR3 DNA reads TGTGCCAGCAACGTCGGGGCGAGCGGCTACACCTTC.

This clonotype was picked up a small number of times. V and J are TRBV20-1 and TRBJ1-1; weak D call: TRBD1 (5 bases). Per the germline V gene, CDR1 is DFQATT and CDR2 is SNEGSKA (reference sequence). CDR3 length: 14 residues. The V end lost 3 bases, the J end lost 3 bases, and 14 bases lay between the germline ends. CDR3: CSASSGGSDTEAFF. CDR3 bases: TGCAGTGCTAGTAGCGGGGGAAGCGACACTGAAGCTTTCTTT.

The V gene is TRBV7-8, the J gene TRBJ1-3, with 7 bases aligning to TRBD1. Germline-derived CDR1 and CDR2 are SGHVS and FQNEAQ. V shed 2 bases and J 3 bases; nucleotides not matched to a gene: 10. The CDR3 runs 17 residues. Here the CDR3 DNA reads TGTGCCAGCAGCTTACGCTTAATCGACAGGGATGGAAACACCATATATTTT. This gives the protein CASSLRLIDRDGNTIYF. Drawing the rest from reference TRBV7-8 and TRBJ1-3, the complete variable domain is GAGVSQSPRYKVAKRGQDVALRCDPISGHVSLFWYQQALGQGPEFLTYFQNEAQLDKSGLPSDRFFAERPEGSVSTLKIQRTQQEDSAVYLCASSLRLIDRDGNTIYFGEGSWLTVV.

There are a few counts of this clonotype. The chain couples TRBV2 to TRBJ2-2, with TRBD2 as a possible D gene (6 bases). The CDR3 totals 13 residues. Trimming took off 6 bases at V and 6 bases at J, with 11 bases between the two ends. Germline-derived CDR1 and CDR2 are SNHLY and FYNNEI. CDR3 coding DNA: TGTGCCAGCAGAAGGGACTTCGCCGGGGAGCTGTTTTTT. Translation gives CASRRDFAGELFF. Variable domain in full (rest from reference TRBV2 and TRBJ2-2): EPEVTQTPSHQVTQMGQEVILRCVPISNHLYFYWYRQILGQKVEFLVSFYNNEISEKSEIFDDQFSVERPDGSNFTLKIRSTKLEDSAMYFCASRRDFAGELFFGEGSRLTVL.

This chain links TRBV6-8 with TRBJ2-3, with TRBD2 as a possible D gene (6 bases). The V end was cut by 2 bases, the J end by 0 bases, with 9 bases between. Germline CDR1 and CDR2: MNHGY and SAAAGT. The CDR3 consists of 15 residues. The CDR3 spells CASSYRGASTDTQYF. The CDR3, as DNA: TGTGCCAGCAGTTACCGCGGGGCTAGCACAGATACGCAGTATTTT.

The J gene is TRBJ1-5, the V gene TRBV20-1; 7 nucleotides line up with TRBD1. V was pared by 0 bases and J by 9 bases, with 8 bases of the junction left unmatched. This CDR3 has 14 amino acids. Germline values: CDR1 DFQATT, CDR2 SNEGSKA (reference sequence). CDR3: CSARDPTGNRPQHF. CDR3 coding DNA: TGCAGTGCTAGAGATCCGACAGGGAACAGGCCCCAGCATTTT.

This chain joins TRBV6-6 and TRBJ2-3; 14 bases are a match to TRBD2. The ends lost 5 bases at V and 6 bases at J; junction bases unmatched: 7. The CDR3 loop spans 16 amino acids. Germline V gene lookup returns CDR1 MNHNY and CDR2 SVGAGI (reference sequence). CDR3 sequence reads: CASSPGTSGRWDTQYF. CDR3 DNA sequence: TGTGCCAGCAGTCCCGGGACTAGCGGGAGATGGGATACGCAGTATTTT.

This chain connects TRBV6-6 to TRBJ2-1; 7 bases are shared with TRBD2. V dropped 6 bases and J dropped 4; count of bases not matched to a gene: 9. From germline, CDR1 is MNHNY and CDR2 SVGAGI (reference sequence). CDR3 length: 15 residues. In DNA, the CDR3 is TGTGCCAGCAGAACCGGGCGGGAGAGATACAATGAGCAGTTCTTC. This translates into CASRTGRERYNEQFF.

The V and J genes are TRBV6-2 or TRBV6-3 and TRBJ1-2; unclear D gene. CDR3 size: 11 residues. Trimming took off 5 bases at V and 8 bases at J, with 9 bases between the two ends. The germline V gene encodes CDR1 MNHEY and CDR2 SVGEGT. DNA of the CDR3: TGTGCCAGCAGTCGGGGAGGCGGCTACACCTTC. Translating it yields CASSRGGGYTF.

This clonotype was detected many times. The chain is built from TRBV7-2 and TRBJ1-2; tentatively, D is TRBD1 (6 bases). This CDR3 spans 13 amino acids. CDR1 is SGHTA and CDR2 is FQGNSA in the germline V gene. V dropped 5 bases and J dropped 8 bases, with 15 bases sitting between them. In DNA form, the CDR3 reads TGTGCCAGCAGCCGGATGGGGGCTGTGGGCTACACCTTC. It codes for CASSRMGAVGYTF.

The rearrangement joins TRBV6-2 or TRBV6-3 to TRBJ1-1; the D is unclear. The CDR3 is made up of 13 amino acids. Looked up from germline, CDR1 is MNHEY and CDR2 is SVGEGT. Between the trimmed V and J ends, which lost 6 bases and 0 bases, there was a span of 8 bases. In DNA form, the CDR3 reads TGTGCCAGCAGGGCTACTCTGAACACTGAAGCTTTCTTT. It encodes CASRATLNTEAFF.